This section outlines one TCR beta chain sequence together with its context. No antigen is known for it. No much larger clone exists at a distance of one base, and base qualities are not known. The cohort consisted of 600 or so healthy bone marrow donors. Cohort members were all nominally healthy when sampled, although unrecorded immune exposures were likely present. The donor was CMV seronegative and was included in the group of a few hundred seronegative cohort members. A peripheral blood sample was provided by each donor, and peripheral blood mononuclear cells were used for TCR beta sequencing. The Qiagen DNeasy Blood Extraction Kit was used to extract genomic DNA from the blood cell samples. Library method: the immunoSEQ multiplex PCR assay. A mixture of 60 forward primers for TCR Vbeta segments and 13 reverse primers for TCR Jbeta segments was used in the multiplex PCR. Amplification of the CDR3 region of rearranged TCR beta genes was performed with a multiplex PCR assay on genomic DNA. On the Illumina HiSeq System, the amplified TCR beta libraries were sequenced as 87-base-pair reads. Per the original workflow: A later analysis counted some 74 million unique TCR beta chains across the 670 or so repertoires, and some 12 million of these chains were shared by at least two donors. A nearest-neighbor algorithm error-corrected the raw reads and collapsed the reads into unique sequences, merging closely related sequences to remove PCR and sequencing errors. To assign V, D and J gene segments, CDR3 sequences were aligned to IMGT reference sequences. For a sequence to be retained, a match of at least six nucleotides to both a V gene segment and a J gene segment was required. A rearrangement counted as productive if the CDR3 had no stop codons and remained in frame with V and J, and every other rearrangement counted as non-productive. CDR3 was defined according to IMGT convention as the region running from the second conserved V-encoded cysteine to the conserved J-encoded phenylalanine. The earlier analysis of about 590 of the donors excluded sequences that lacked an unambiguous match to a single V gene segment. An earlier analysis of a few hundred of the donors called V segments functional above 56.7% productive rearrangements and segregating when the between-donor standard deviation exceeded 5%. To diagnose cytomegalovirus status from the catalog of TCR beta chain sequences, a statistical classification framework was built. A later analysis assigned V and J genes by comparing TCR nucleotide sequences with IMGT/GENE-DB human TR gene sequences. In a later analysis, CDR3 sequences and most-parsimonious VDJ recombination scenarios were assigned using the TCRdist pipeline. A later analysis defined each TCR beta chain by its CDR3 amino acid sequence plus V-gene family, and excluded reads lacking a unique V-gene family. To address suspected cross-contamination and a sequencing artifact, a later analysis removed approximately 600 highly shared, low-generation-probability nucleotide sequences. In a later analysis, a clonal expansion index for each public chain was calculated from normalized within-repertoire ranks of inferred template counts. In a later analysis, generation probabilities were computed with a VDJ recombination model fitted to out-of-frame rearrangements, and the resulting probabilities were checked against IGoR. Hypergeometric tests were used in a later analysis to score TCR-TCR, TCR-HLA and TCR-CMV co-occurrence, with a repertoire-size bias correction applied to the TCR pairs. In a later analysis, false discovery rates were estimated by permuting HLA or CMV assignments 20 times. In a later analysis, co-occurring TCRs were grouped with DBSCAN, and TCRdist sequence similarity was added when clustering was performed within HLA-allele-positive subsets. Repertoires with fewer than 30,000 or more than 120,000 public chains were left out of co-occurrence clustering, as were several repertoires with anomalous nucleotide sharing. TCRdb stores this immuneACCESS table with in-frame sequences only. Part of the clones is absent; in the studies checked, under half of the shortfall reflects unresolved V genes, and no reason is known for the rest. D and trimming come from the DNA, and the V and J calls and clone size come from that table. The sample contains 250,000 or so clones, over 90% of them found a single time. The ten most abundant clones make up roughly 1.5% of the sample.

The source of the sample is a study of cytomegalovirus exposure and HLA in healthy donors (dated by TCRdb to between 2016 and 2019). General notes on the study: An earlier analysis of about 530 of the donors reported approximately 280 Gb of sequence data and 117 million unique TCR beta sequences obtained from 180 million or so T cells. About 280 gigabases of sequencing data and roughly 90 million unique TCR sequences were included in an early release covering about 700 HLA-typed donors. Of the roughly 400 genotyped donors, approximately 83% fell in the genetic ancestry cluster associated with self-reported Caucasian donors. The study aimed to test whether signatures of past pathogen exposure could be identified by cataloging public T cell receptors. The T cell repertoires of 670 or so subjects were profiled by immunosequencing and related to cytomegalovirus serostatus. Besides the first cohort of about 730 subjects, a separate validation cohort made up of over 95 different subjects was used. To predict cytomegalovirus infection status, the study combined high-throughput TCR immunosequencing, statistical association of individual TCRs with disease status, and machine learning. A later analysis re-examined previously published TCR beta repertoires from about 700 donors and added high-resolution HLA genotyping to investigate patterns of TCR occurrence. The later analysis used no new phenotypic data to find candidate immune exposures, relying instead on TCR beta sequences and their occurrence across donors. To decide whether each TCR beta V gene segment behaved as functional or pseudogenic, an earlier analysis of approximately 590 of the donors relied on high-throughput TCR beta sequencing. Alongside the repertoire data, information on donor age, sex, ethnicity and CMV serostatus was compiled. A later genetic analysis took genome-wide SNP genotypes for about three fifths of the roughly 700 donors and used that subset as a discovery cohort. Every repertoire in the discovery cohort had been generated on one and the same sequencing platform. Both class I and class II loci were covered by HLA typing, at four-digit resolution. The number of donors typed differed by locus, with about 629-630 for A, B, C, DRB1 and DQB1, around 500 for DQA1, over 600 for DPA1, and approximately 470 for DPB1. A few DR-DQ haplotypes were treated as single units for association and clustering because of strong linkage in the cohort. On average, roughly 250,000 unique TCR beta nucleotide sequences were sequenced per donor among a few hundred genotyped donors of the cohort, with roughly 20% of those sequences being non-productive. The full study reports these points: The sequencing pipeline was judged likely to have produced a cluster of highly shared sequence variants as a technical artifact. Broadly in line with IMGT annotations, most TCR beta V segments showed up in productive rearrangements about 87% or about 30% of the time in an earlier analysis of a few hundred of the donors. A later analysis found that most CMV-associated TCR beta chains appeared HLA-restricted, with HLA associations seemingly driven largely by CMV exposure. Sequencing depth was assumed to be roughly uniform across donors in the presence/absence analyses, though that assumption may not hold. Some IMGT-functional V segments, including TRBV6-2 and TRBV6-3, could not be told apart with the 87-base-pair reads, so those segments were excluded. Specific HLA alleles were associated with 16,951 TCR beta sequences at a false discovery rate of 0.05 in a later analysis. A later analysis reported that several top co-occurrence clusters appeared linked to parvovirus B19, influenza, CMV and Epstein-Barr virus. Compared with equally common non-associated chains, HLA-associated TCR beta chains in a later analysis were more clonally expanded and had lower generation probabilities. A further reported finding was that TCR beta sequences accurately predicted the HLA-A and HLA-B alleles for most subjects in the first cohort. In the study, around 160 TCR beta chains were listed as associated with cytomegalovirus. Because some donors lacked HLA typing at each locus, the association tests relied only on the typed subset. According to the authors, the approach could potentially be generalized to other disease states and immunological phenotypes. This cohort had only TCR beta chains sequenced, and the lack of alpha or paired-chain data limited which features could be detected. Correlated functional status among segregating V segments might be attributable to linkage disequilibrium, but an unknown experimental factor could not be ruled out. In a later analysis, TCR association rates were found to vary across HLA loci, with the most associated TCRs seen for DRB1 alleles and the fewest for HLA-C alleles. The earlier analysis of 587 of the donors excluded roughly 17 rarely observed V segments, including chromosome 9 orphons, because counts were too low. A few of the identified cytomegalovirus-associated TCR beta chains were confirmed in vitro to be specific for cytomegalovirus antigens. According to a later genetic analysis, donors in an Asian-associated ancestry cluster had fewer N-insertions in productive TCRs than the approximately 650-donor mean. Cytomegalovirus status was reported to be diagnosed by the classifier with high specificity and sensitivity in both the original and validation cohorts. When HLA alleles, especially DR and DQ, strongly co-occurred, attributing TCR associations to individual alleles was difficult. Across donors, most TCR sequences were observed very rarely, whereas some public TCRs were present in many individuals. V-gene and J-gene trimming of TCR beta chains was associated with a missense DCLRE1C variant in a later genetic analysis, and the association was replicated in an independent cohort. The only immune exposure information available for the cohort was CMV serostatus.

CDR1 and CDR2, looked up from the germline V gene (reference sequence), are MNHEY and SMNVEV. V is pruned by 5 bases and J by 6 bases, leaving 3 bases of the junction without a gene match. Measured from the cysteine to the phenylalanine, the CDR3 is 12 residues long. Here the CDR3 DNA is all that survives: 36 bases in frame from base 1. Sequenced input: PBMCs. The chain couples TRBV27 to TRBJ1-2; a stretch of 7 junction bases matches TRBD1. This TCR derives from a girl between 2 and 10 years old in good health and CMV-seronegative. The CDR3 sequence is CASSQGGNGYTF. The sequenced DNA: TGTGCCAGCAGTCAGGGGGGCAATGGCTACACCTTC.